The 23 T cell receptor beta chains in this list originate from one sample, sequenced in a study of T cells in Graves' hyperthyroidism and ophthalmopathy. It was RNA transcripts that yielded the amplified TCR beta CDR3 regions. Carried out on the TCR CDR3, a first-round RT-PCR used the HTBI primer set. TCRdb re-called the multiplex PCR reads with MiXCR, one entry per CDR3 protein. The sample records about 520,000 distinct CDR3 sequences, 20% to 25% being singletons. The sample taken for sequencing was blood. The source of these receptors is a man between 18 and 35 years old with Graves' hyperthyroidism.

This clonotype was observed a handful of times. V usage is TRBV4-1 and J usage is TRBJ1-1; 10 nucleotides align to TRBD1. Germline trimming cut 4 bases from V and 5 bases from J; bases unmatched to any gene: 13. This CDR3 contains 17 residues. CDR1 and CDR2 (germline): MGHRA, YSYEKL. CDR3 in DNA: TGCGCCAGCAGCCTTCGCGTGACAGGGGGCGGTTTGACTGAAGCTTTCTTT. Amino acids: CASSLRVTGGGLTEAFF.

The table lists this clonotype with many counts. The chain combines TRBV12-3 or TRBV12-4 with TRBJ2-6, with a tentative D call TRBD1 (5 bases). The CDR3 totals 15 residues. The V end lost 8 bases, the J end lost 2 bases, and 13 bases lay between the germline ends. The CDR3 reads CASWQGSPGANVLTF. As DNA, the CDR3 is TGTGCCAGCTGGCAGGGCAGCCCTGGGGCCAACGTCCTGACTTTC.

This clonotype has at least ten counts. The chain uses TRBV29-1 and TRBJ1-1; no definite D call. Germline assignment: CDR1 SQVTM and CDR2 ANQGSEA. V lost 5 bases and J lost 0, with 10 bases in between. The CDR3 contains 13 residues. CDR3 sequence: CSVSSAMNTEAFF. DNA for the CDR3: TGCAGCGTTTCATCAGCTATGAACACTGAAGCTTTCTTT.

The chain is built from TRBV6-2 or TRBV6-3 and TRBJ2-7; 13 positions match TRBD2. Germline V gives CDR1 MNHEY, CDR2 SVGEGT. V was pared by 6 bases and J by 6 bases, with 2 bases of the junction left unmatched. This CDR3 has 13 amino acids. CDR3: CASRLAGGVEQYF. DNA for the CDR3: TGTGCCAGCAGACTAGCGGGAGGGGTCGAGCAGTACTTC.

The sample holds a few counts of this clonotype. In DNA, the CDR3 is TGTGCCTGGATGCAGGGGTGGAACACTGAAGCTTTCTTT. Its protein is CAWMQGWNTEAFF. The V call is TRBV30, the J call TRBJ1-1, with a weak D call TRBD1 (6 bases). There are 13 residues in the CDR3. Trimming pared 4 bases from V and 1 base from J, leaving 10 bases between. Germline V gives CDR1 GTSNPN, CDR2 SVGIG (reference sequence).

This clonotype appeared many times. V usage is TRBV27 and J usage is TRBJ2-5; D gene unclear. This CDR3 has 14 amino acids. V shed 3 bases and J shed 2 bases, with 10 bases lying between them. Germline-derived CDR1 and CDR2 are MNHEY and SMNVEV (reference sequence). CDR3 DNA sequence: TGTGCCAGCAGTTTTGGGGTTGGGCAAGAGACCCAGTACTTC. As protein: CASSFGVGQETQYF.

This clonotype came up many times. V and J are TRBV5-1 and TRBJ1-1; 7 nucleotides line up with TRBD1. This CDR3 has 17 residues. Germline V CDR1 and CDR2: SGHRS, YFSETQ. V gave up 4 bases and J gave up 0 bases; unmatched junction bases: 12. The CDR3 DNA follows: TGCGCCAGCAGCCTCGAGGGGGCAGGCGTGATGAACACTGAAGCTTTCTTT. Amino acids: CASSLEGAGVMNTEAFF.

This clonotype came up many times. V and J are TRBV28 and TRBJ1-1, with TRBD1 matching over 9 bases. The junction had 1 base not matched to a gene; V was cut back by 7 bases and J by 4 bases. The CDR3 has 12 residues. CDR1 is MDHEN and CDR2 is SYDVKM in the germline V gene. DNA of the CDR3: TGTGCCAGCAAGACAGGGGGCACTGAAGCTTTCTTT. This encodes CASKTGGTEAFF.

This chain uses TRBV12-3 or TRBV12-4 with TRBJ1-5; D might be TRBD1 (5 bases). The V and J ends lost 7 bases and 8 bases respectively, with 15 bases between them. The CDR3 totals 13 residues. The CDR3 DNA reads as TGTGCCAGCAATCAGGGTTTGATTGAGCCCCAGCATTTT. As protein: CASNQGLIEPQHF.

This clonotype was picked up a small number of times. The chain joins TRBV3-1 to TRBJ2-7; 7 bases fit TRBD1. V was pared by 4 bases and J by 4 bases, with 7 bases of the junction left unmatched. The CDR3 totals 14 residues. Germline assignment: CDR1 LGHDT and CDR2 YNNKEL (reference sequence). CDR3 sequence: CASSPSGTEYEQYF. CDR3 bases: TGTGCCAGCAGCCCCTCCGGGACAGAGTACGAGCAGTACTTC.

This clonotype occurred a few times. This chain joins TRBV28 and TRBJ1-1; possible D gene TRBD1, 5 bases. With 6 bases removed from V and 7 bases from J, the gap between germline ends came to 18 bases. The CDR3 has 14 amino acids. Germline-derived CDR1 and CDR2 are MDHEN and SYDVKM. The CDR3 sequence is CASSPDFTRGEAFF. The CDR3 coding sequence is TGTGCCAGCAGCCCAGACTTCACGAGGGGTGAAGCTTTCTTT.

On this clonotype: With a much larger clone just one base away, this may be a read error. In this CDR3 the conserved last residue, phenylalanine or tryptophan, is missing, so a read error is likely. This chain uses TRBV3-1 with TRBJ2-5; D not resolved. The CDR3 loop spans 15 amino acids. In germline, CDR1 is LGHDT, CDR2 YNNKEL (reference sequence). Trimming removed 1 base at V and 2 bases at J, with 11 bases between. The CDR3 loop reads CASSQGARRQETQYL. The CDR3 bases are TGTGCCAGCAGCCAAGGGGCCCGCAGGCAAGAGACCCAGTACCTC.

This clonotype was counted at least ten times. The rearrangement links TRBV5-6 to TRBJ1-1, with 7 positions matching TRBD1. In germline, CDR1 is SGHDT, CDR2 YYEEEE. The length of the CDR3 is 15 residues. J was trimmed by 2 bases and V by 4 bases; bases with no gene match: 8. The CDR3 sequence: CASSSGWTGNTEAFF. The CDR3 nucleotides are TGTGCCAGCAGCAGTGGTTGGACAGGCAACACTGAAGCTTTCTTT.

V gene TRBV6-1 combines with J gene TRBJ1-5; D is unclear. CDR3 length equals 15 residues. Germline-derived CDR1 and CDR2 are MNHNS and SASEGT. V dropped 7 bases and J dropped 2 bases, with 15 bases sitting between them. The CDR3 bases are TGTGCCAGCACTGAGAATCCAGGTGGCAATCAGCCCCAGCATTTT. It is translated as CASTENPGGNQPQHF.

This clonotype was seen repeatedly, ten times or more. The rearrangement joins TRBV27 to TRBJ2-7; the D gene is possibly TRBD1 (5 bases). Germline V gene data show CDR1 as MNHEY and CDR2 as SMNVEV (reference sequence). The CDR3 length is 14 residues. V shed 3 bases and J shed 0 bases, with 9 bases lying between them. CDR3 region: CASSFTGSSYEQYF. CDR3 DNA: TGTGCCAGCAGTTTTACAGGTAGCTCCTACGAGCAGTACTTC.

This clonotype was seen at least ten times. The rearrangement uses TRBV12-3 or TRBV12-4 and TRBJ2-7; 7 nucleotides match TRBD1. The CDR3 runs 14 residues. The trim removed 6 bases at V and 2 bases at J, leaving 7 bases unmatched. The CDR3 bases are TGTGCCAGCAGGCCCCGGGACAGTGCCTACGAGCAGTACTTC. Protein: CASRPRDSAYEQYF.

This clonotype has ten or more counts. The V gene is TRBV28, the J gene TRBJ2-5; possible D gene TRBD2, 7 bases. CDR1 and CDR2 from the germline V gene are MDHEN and SYDVKM. V was pared by 5 bases and J by 4 bases, with 8 bases between. The CDR3 extends over 12 amino acids. This CDR3 reads CASSRGGETQYF. The CDR3 DNA follows: TGTGCCAGCAGTAGGGGGGGAGAGACCCAGTACTTC.

V and J are TRBV6-1 and TRBJ2-7; the match to TRBD1 covers 7 bases. V trimming: 8 bases; J trimming: 5 bases; junction bases outside the gene matches: 6. Germline V gene lookup returns CDR1 MNHNS and CDR2 SASEGT. There are 12 residues in the CDR3. CDR3 in amino acids: CASGTAWDEQYF. Here the CDR3 DNA reads TGTGCCAGCGGGACAGCTTGGGACGAGCAGTACTTC.

The table lists this clonotype with many counts. J is TRBJ1-3 and V is TRBV5-1; D might be TRBD1 (6 bases). The CDR3 runs to 14 residues. Germline V gene data show CDR1 as SGHRS and CDR2 as YFSETQ. V gave up 0 bases and J gave up 4 bases, with 8 bases separating them. CDR3 nucleotides: TGCGCCAGCAGCTTGGGGGACAAAGGAAACACCATATATTTT. Protein: CASSLGDKGNTIYF. Drawing the rest from reference TRBV5-1 and TRBJ1-3, the complete variable domain is KAGVTQTPRYLIKTRGQQVTLSCSPISGHRSVSWYQQTPGQGLQFLFEYFSETQRNKGNFPGRFSGRQFSNSRSEMNVSTLELGDSALYLCASSLGDKGNTIYFGEGSWLTVV.

This clonotype showed up many times. The chain links TRBV6-9 to TRBJ2-7; no firm D call. Germline V CDR1 and CDR2: MNHGY, SVAAGI. The CDR3 spans 14 residues. Trimming took 0 bases from V and 2 from J, leaving 8 bases between them. The CDR3 nucleotides read TGTGCCAGCAGTTATTCGAACACTGCCTACGAGCAGTACTTC. Translated, it gives CASSYSNTAYEQYF.

The chain joins TRBV6-4 to TRBJ2-7, with D maybe TRBD1 (5 bases). The V gene's germline CDR1 is MRHNA and CDR2 SNTAGT. Trimming cost V 8 bases and J 4 bases, with 18 bases left between them. This CDR3 contains 14 residues. The CDR3 reads CASWAGFPFYEQYF. CDR3 bases: TGTGCCAGCTGGGCAGGGTTCCCCTTTTACGAGCAGTACTTC.

This clonotype was seen many times. The V call is TRBV28, the J call TRBJ2-7; 8 nucleotides match TRBD2. The V gene end was trimmed by 2 bases and the J gene end by 3 bases; junction bases not matched to a gene: 9. The length of the CDR3 is 16 residues. Germline CDR1 reads MDHEN; CDR2 reads SYDVKM. This CDR3 is CASSLMGRGANYEQYF. The CDR3 region has the DNA TGTGCCAGCAGTTTAATGGGGCGGGGGGCTAACTACGAGCAGTACTTC. Complete variable domain (other parts from reference TRBV28 and TRBJ2-7): DVKVTQSSRYLVKRTGEKVFLECVQDMDHENMFWYRQDPGLGLRLIYFSYDVKMKEKGDIPEGYSVSREKKERFSLILESASTNQTSMYLCASSLMGRGANYEQYFGPGTRLTVT.

The chain joins TRBV2 to TRBJ2-7, with 10 nucleotides matching TRBD2. V shed 7 bases, J shed 2 bases, and the junction held 8 bases outside the gene matches. Germline CDR1 and CDR2: SNHLY and FYNNEI. The CDR3 contains 15 residues. CDR3: CASINGLAVTYEQYF. CDR3 coding DNA: TGTGCCAGCATCAACGGACTAGCGGTTACCTACGAGCAGTACTTC.